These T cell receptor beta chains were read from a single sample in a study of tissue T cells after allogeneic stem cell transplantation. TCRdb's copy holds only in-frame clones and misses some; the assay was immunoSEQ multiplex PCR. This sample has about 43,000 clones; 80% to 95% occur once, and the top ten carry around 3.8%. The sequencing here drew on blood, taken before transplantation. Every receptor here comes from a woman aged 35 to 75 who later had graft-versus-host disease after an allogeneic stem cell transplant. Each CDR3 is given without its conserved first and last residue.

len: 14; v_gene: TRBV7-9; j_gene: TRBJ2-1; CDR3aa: ASSSGLAGDWSEQF
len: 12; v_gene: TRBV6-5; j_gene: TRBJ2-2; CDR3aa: ATTGQTNTGELF
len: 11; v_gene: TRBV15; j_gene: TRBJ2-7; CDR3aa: ATSPRLAYEQY
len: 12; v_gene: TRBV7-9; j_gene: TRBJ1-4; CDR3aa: ASSVRDESEKLF
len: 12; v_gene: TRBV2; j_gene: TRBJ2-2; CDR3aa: ASAGLAETGELF
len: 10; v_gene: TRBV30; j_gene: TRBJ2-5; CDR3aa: AWSGGPETQY
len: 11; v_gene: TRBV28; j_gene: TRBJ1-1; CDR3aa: ASSFRVNTEAF
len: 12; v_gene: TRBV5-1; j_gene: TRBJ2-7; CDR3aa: ASSDPSGSYEQY
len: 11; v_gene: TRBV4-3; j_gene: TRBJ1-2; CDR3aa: ASSQTGVYGYT
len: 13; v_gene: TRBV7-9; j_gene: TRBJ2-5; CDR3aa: ASSFRQGEQETQY
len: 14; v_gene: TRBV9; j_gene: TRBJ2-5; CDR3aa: ASSVEAWGYQETQY
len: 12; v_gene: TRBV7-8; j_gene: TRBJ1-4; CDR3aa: ASSLGGAGEKLF
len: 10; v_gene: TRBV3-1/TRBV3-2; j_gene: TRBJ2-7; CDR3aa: ASSQVSYEQY
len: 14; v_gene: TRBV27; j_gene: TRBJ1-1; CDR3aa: ASSLSGLNMNTEAF
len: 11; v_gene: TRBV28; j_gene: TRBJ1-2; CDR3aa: ASRTSSPYGYT
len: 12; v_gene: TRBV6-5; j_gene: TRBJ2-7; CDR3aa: ASSYSWQFYEQY
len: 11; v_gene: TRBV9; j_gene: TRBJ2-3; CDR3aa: ASSVGVADTQY
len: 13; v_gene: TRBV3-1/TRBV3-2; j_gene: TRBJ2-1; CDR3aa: ASSQDLLPGNEQF
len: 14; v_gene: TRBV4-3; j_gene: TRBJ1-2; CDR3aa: ASSQDQGSGNYGYT
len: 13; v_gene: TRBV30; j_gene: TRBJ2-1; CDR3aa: AWRAPGHPYNEQF
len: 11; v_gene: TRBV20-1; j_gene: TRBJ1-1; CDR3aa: SASPGEPAEAF
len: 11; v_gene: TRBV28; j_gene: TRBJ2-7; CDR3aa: ASGGTPTYEQY
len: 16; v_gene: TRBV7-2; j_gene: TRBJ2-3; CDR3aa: ASSLVSGRLIGTDTQY
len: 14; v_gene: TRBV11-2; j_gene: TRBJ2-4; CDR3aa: ASRASGTIAKNIQY
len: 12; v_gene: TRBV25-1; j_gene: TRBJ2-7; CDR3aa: ASSVVDTAYEQY
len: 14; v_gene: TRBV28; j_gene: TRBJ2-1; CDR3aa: AIEPEPLGQGDEQF
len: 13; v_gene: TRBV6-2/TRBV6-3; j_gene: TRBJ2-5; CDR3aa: ASSYGLVNGETQY
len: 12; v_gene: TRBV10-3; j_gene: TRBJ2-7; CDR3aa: AISEKGGKDEQY
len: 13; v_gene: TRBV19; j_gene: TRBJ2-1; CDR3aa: ASSIGADSYNEQF
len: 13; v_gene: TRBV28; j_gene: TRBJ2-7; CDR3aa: ASSPAHRASGEQY
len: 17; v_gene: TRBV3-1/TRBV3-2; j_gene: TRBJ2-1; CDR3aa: ASSQGTFIAGGPYNEQF
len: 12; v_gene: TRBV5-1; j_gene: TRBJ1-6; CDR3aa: ASSSGQGGSPLH
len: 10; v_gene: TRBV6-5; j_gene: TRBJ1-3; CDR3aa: ASINSGNTIY
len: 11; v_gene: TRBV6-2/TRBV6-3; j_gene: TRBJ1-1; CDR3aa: ASSYLRNTEAF
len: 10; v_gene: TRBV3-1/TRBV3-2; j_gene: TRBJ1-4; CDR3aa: ASSQVQEKLF
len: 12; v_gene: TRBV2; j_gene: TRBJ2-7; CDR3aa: ASRAGTGVYEQY
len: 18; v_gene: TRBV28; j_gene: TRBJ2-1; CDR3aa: ASSSVGLAGGPAPHNEQF
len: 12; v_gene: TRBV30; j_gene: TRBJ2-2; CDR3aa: AWRGRRNTGELF
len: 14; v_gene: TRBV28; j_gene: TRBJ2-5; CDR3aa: ASSLGPGTHQETQY
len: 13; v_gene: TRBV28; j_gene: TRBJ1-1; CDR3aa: ASRRSGTGGAEAF
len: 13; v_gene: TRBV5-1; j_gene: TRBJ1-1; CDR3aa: ASSLTGQEATEAF
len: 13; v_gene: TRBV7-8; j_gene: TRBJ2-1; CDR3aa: ASSTIDRAYNEQF
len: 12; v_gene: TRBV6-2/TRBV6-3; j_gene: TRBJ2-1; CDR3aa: ASSFPLAGSEQF
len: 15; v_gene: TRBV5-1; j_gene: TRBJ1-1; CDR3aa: ASSLSTGLVSGTEAF
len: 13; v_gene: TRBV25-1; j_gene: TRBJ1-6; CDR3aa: ASSESWYGAGPLH
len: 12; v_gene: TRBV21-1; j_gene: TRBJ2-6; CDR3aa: ASSKGTGANVLT
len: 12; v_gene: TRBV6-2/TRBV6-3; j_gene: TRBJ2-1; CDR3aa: ASSWDSSYNEQF
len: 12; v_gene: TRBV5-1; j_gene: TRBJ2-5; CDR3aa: ASSPSTGVETQY
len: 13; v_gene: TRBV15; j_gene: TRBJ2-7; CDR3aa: ATSTDLDRAGEQY
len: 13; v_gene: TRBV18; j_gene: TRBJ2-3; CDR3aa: ASSPRAGAIDTQY
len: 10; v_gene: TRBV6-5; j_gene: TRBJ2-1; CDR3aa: ASSTSYNEQF
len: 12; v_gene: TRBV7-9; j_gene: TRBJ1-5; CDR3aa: ASGVGDSNQPQH
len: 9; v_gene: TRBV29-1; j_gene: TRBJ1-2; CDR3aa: SARHTYGYT
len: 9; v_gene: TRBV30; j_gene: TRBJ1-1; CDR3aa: AWKVNTEAF